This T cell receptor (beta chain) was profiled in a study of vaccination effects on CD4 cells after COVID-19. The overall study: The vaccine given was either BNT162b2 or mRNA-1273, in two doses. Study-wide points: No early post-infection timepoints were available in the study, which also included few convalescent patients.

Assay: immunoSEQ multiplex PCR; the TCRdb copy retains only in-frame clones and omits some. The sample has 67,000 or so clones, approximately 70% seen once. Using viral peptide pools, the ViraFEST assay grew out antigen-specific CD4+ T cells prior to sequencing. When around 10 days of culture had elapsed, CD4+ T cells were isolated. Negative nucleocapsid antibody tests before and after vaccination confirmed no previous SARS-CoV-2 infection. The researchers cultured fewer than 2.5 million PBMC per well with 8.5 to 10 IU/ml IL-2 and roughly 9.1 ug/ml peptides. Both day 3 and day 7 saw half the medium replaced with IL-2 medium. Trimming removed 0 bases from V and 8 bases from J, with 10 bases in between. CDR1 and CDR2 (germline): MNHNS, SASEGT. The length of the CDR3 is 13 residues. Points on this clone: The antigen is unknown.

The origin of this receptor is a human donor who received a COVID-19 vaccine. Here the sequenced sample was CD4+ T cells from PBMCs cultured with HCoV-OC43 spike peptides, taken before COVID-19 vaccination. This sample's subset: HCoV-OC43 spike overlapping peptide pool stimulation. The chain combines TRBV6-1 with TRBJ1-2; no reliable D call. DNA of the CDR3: TGTGCCAGCAGTGAAGCGCAGTCACTGGGCTACACCTTC. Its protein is CASSEAQSLGYTF.